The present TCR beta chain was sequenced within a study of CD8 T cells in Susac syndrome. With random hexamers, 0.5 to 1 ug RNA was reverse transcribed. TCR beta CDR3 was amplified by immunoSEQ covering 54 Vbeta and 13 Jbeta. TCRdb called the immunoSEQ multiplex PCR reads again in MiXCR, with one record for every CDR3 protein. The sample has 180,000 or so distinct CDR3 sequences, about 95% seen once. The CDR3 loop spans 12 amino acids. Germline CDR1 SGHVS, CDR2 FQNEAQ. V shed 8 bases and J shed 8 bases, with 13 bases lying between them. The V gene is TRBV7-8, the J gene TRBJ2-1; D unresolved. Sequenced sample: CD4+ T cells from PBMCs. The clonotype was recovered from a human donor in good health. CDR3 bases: TGTGCCAGCTCCCCCGGTCCGGATGAGCAGTTCTTC. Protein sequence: CASSPGPDEQFF. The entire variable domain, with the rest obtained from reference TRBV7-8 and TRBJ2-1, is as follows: GAGVSQSPRYKVAKRGQDVALRCDPISGHVSLFWYQQALGQGPEFLTYFQNEAQLDKSGLPSDRFFAERPEGSVSTLKIQRTQQEDSAVYLCASSPGPDEQFFGPGTRLTVL.